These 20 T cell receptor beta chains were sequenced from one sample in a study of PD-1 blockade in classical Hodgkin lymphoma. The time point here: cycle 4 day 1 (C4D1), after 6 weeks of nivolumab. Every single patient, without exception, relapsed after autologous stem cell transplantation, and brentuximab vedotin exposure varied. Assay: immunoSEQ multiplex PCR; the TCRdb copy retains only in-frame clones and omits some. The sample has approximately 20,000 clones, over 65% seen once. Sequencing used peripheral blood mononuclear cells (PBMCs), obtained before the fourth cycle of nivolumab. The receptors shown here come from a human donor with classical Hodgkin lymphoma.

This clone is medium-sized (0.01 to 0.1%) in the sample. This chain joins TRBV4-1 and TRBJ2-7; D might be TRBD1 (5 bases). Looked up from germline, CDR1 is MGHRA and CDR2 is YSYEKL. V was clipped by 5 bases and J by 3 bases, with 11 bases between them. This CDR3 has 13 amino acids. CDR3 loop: CASSKGQGYEQYF. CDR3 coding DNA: TGCGCCAGCAGCAAAGGACAAGGCTACGAGCAGTACTTC.

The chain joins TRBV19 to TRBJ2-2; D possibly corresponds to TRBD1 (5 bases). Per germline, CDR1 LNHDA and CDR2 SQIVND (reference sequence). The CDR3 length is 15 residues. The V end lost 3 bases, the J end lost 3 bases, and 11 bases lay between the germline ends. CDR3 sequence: CASSIYPGYTGELFF. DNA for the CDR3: TGTGCCAGTAGTATTTACCCAGGGTACACCGGGGAGCTGTTTTTT.

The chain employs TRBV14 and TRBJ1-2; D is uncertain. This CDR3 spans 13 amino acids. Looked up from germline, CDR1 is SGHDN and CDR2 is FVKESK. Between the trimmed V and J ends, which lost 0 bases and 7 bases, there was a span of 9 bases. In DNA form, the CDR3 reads TGTGCCAGCAGCCAAGACCGATTCGGTGGCTACACCTTC. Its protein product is CASSQDRFGGYTF.

In DNA, the CDR3 is TGTGCCAGCAGCAGGCGTGGGGCAGGCGGAAACACCATATATTTT. As protein: CASSRRGAGGNTIYF. The chain links TRBV28 to TRBJ1-3; the D gene is possibly TRBD1 (5 bases). The germline V gene encodes CDR1 MDHEN and CDR2 SYDVKM. This CDR3 has 15 residues. V was cut by 6 bases and J by 4 bases, with 16 bases left in between.

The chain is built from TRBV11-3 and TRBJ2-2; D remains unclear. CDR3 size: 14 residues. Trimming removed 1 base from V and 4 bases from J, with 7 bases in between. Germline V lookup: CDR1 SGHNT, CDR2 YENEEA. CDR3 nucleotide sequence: TGTGCCAGCAGCTTAGGGCCTACCACCGGGGAGCTGTTTTTT. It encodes CASSLGPTTGELFF.

The CDR3 bases are TGTGCCAGCAGTGCCGGTAGCGGCAGCTCCTACGAGCAGTACTTC. Its protein is CASSAGSGSSYEQYF. This chain connects TRBV27 to TRBJ2-7; a possible D gene is TRBD2 (6 bases). The CDR3 has 15 amino acids. The germline V gene encodes CDR1 MNHEY and CDR2 SMNVEV (reference sequence). Trimming pared 5 bases from V and 0 bases from J, leaving 14 bases between.

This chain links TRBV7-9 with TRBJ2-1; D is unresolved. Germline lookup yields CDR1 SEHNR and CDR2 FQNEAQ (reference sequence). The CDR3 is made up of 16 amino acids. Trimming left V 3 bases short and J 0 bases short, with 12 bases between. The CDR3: CASSFPHSGSYNEQFF. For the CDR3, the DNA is TGTGCCAGCAGCTTCCCCCACTCCGGCTCCTACAATGAGCAGTTCTTC.

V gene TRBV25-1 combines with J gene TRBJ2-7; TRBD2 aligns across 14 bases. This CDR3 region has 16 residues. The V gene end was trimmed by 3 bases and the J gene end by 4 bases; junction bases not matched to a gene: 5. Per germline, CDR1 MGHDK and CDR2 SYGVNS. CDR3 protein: CASSDPGTSGSYEQYF. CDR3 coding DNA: TGTGCCAGCAGTGACCCCGGGACTAGCGGGAGTTACGAGCAGTACTTC.

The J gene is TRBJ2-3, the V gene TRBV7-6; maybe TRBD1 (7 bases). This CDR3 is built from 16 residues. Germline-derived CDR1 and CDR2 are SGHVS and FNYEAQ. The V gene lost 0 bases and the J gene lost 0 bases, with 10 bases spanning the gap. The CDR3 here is CASSLAAGGSTDTQYF. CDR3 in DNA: TGTGCCAGCAGCTTAGCGGCAGGGGGGAGCACAGATACGCAGTATTTT.

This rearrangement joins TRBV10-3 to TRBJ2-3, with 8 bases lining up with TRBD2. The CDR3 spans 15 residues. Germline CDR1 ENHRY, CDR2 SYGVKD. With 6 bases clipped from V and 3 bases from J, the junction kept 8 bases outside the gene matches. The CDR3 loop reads CAISPGGEVTDTQYF. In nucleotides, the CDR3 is TGTGCCATCAGCCCCGGGGGGGAAGTGACAGATACGCAGTATTTT.

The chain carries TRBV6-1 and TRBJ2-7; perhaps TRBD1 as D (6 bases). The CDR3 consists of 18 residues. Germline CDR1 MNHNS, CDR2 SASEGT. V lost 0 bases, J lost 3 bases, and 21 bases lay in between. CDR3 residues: CASSEAFLWQGLVYEQYF. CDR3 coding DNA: TGTGCCAGCAGTGAAGCGTTTCTTTGGCAGGGGCTAGTCTACGAGCAGTACTTC.

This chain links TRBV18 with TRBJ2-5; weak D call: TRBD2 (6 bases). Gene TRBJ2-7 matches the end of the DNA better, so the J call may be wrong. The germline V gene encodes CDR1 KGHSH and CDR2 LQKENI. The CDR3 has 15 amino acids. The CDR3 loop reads CASSPGSGYSYEQYF. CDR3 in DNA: TGTGCCAGCTCACCCGGAAGCGGGTATTCCTACGAGCAGTACTTC.

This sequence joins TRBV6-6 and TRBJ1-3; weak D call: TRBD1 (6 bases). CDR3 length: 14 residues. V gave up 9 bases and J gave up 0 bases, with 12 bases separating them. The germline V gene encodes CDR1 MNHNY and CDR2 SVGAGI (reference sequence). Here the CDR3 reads CASKTGNSGNTIYF. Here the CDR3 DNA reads TGTGCCAGTAAAACAGGGAACTCTGGAAACACCATATATTTT.

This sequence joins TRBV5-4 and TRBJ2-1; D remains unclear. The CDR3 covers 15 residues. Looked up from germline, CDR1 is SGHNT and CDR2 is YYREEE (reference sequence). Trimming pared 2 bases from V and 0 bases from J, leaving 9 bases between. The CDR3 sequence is CASSLVGSSYNEQFF. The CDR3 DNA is TGTGCCAGCAGCTTAGTGGGAAGCTCCTACAATGAGCAGTTCTTC.

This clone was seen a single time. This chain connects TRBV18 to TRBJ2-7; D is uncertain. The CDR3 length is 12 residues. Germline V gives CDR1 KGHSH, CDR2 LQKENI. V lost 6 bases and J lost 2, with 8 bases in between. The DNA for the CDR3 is TGTGCCAGCTCGCCCCAGACCTACGAGCAGTACTTC. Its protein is CASSPQTYEQYF.

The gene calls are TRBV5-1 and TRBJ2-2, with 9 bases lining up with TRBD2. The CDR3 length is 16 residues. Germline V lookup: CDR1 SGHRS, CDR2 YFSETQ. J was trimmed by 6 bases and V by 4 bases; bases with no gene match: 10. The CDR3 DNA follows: TGCGCCAGCAGCCAAATGGGGCTAGCGGGATCCGGGGAGCTGTTTTTT. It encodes CASSQMGLAGSGELFF.

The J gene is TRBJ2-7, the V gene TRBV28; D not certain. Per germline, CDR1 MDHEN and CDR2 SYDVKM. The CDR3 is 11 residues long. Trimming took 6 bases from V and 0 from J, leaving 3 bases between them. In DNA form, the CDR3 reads TGTGCCAGCAGGGCCTCCTACGAGCAGTACTTC. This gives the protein CASRASYEQYF.

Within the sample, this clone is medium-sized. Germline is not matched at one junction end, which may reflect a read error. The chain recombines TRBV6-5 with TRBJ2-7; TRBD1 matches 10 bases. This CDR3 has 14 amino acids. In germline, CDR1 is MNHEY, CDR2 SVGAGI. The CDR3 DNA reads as TGTGCCAGCACTTACCGACAGGGGGCCAACGAGCAGTACTTC. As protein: CASTYRQGANEQYF.

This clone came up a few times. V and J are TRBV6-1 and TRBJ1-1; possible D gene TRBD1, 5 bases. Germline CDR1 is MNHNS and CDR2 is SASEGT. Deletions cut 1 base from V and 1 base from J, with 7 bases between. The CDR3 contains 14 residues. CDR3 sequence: CASSEEGRNTEAFF. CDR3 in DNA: TGTGCCAGCAGTGAAGAGGGACGGAACACTGAAGCTTTCTTT.

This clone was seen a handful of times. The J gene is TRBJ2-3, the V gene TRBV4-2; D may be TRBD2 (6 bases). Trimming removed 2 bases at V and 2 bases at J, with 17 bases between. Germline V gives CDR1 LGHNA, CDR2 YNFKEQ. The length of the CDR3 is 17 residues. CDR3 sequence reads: CASSQTGSADYTDTQYF. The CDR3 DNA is TGTGCCAGCAGCCAAACCGGGAGCGCGGATTACACAGATACGCAGTATTTT.